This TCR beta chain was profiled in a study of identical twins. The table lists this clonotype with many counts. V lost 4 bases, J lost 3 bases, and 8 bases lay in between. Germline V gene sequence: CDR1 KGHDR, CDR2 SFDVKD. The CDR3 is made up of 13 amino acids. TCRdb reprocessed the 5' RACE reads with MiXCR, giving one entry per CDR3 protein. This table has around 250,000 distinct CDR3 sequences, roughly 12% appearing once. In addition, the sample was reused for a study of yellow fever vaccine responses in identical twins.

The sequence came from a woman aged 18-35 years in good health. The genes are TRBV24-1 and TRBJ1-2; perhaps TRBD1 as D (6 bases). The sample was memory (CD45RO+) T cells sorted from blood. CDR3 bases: TGTGCCACCAGTGACCCAGGGGACTATGGCTACACCTTC. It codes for CATSDPGDYGYTF.